This T cell receptor beta chain was profiled in a study of T-cell memory formation after mild COVID-19. On the study more broadly: Most TCR clusters belonged to a single donor.

CDR1 and CDR2 from the germline V gene are SGHTA and FQGNSA. Trimming removed 2 bases from V and 4 bases from J, with 6 bases in between. The CDR3 covers 13 residues. From 5'RACE with constant-segment primers came TCR alpha and TCR beta cDNA libraries that carried sample barcodes and UMIs. Each CDR3 protein is one row after TCRdb ran MiXCR on the 5' RACE reads. The sample records roughly 350,000 distinct CDR3 sequences, roughly 21% being singletons. Sequencing was done on a sample of PBMCs or a T cell subset sorted from them (not recorded which). The genes are TRBV7-2 and TRBJ2-1; D is unclear. The sequence was collected from an adult woman who had mild COVID-19 (a few samples of this study predate the infection). Cell type and time point are not known. The CDR3 sequence: CASSLSFYNEQFF. DNA for the CDR3: TGTGCCAGCAGCTTAAGCTTTTACAATGAGCAGTTCTTC.